The 2 T cell receptor beta chains below all came from one sample that was sequenced in a study of T cells after yellow fever vaccination. From the 5' RACE reads, TCRdb called clonotypes with MiXCR, one entry per CDR3 protein. Among 110,000 to 150,000 distinct CDR3 sequences listed, under 8% were seen once. The specimen was CD4+ T cells sorted from PBMCs, collected 10 days after the yellow fever booster vaccination. The origin of the receptors is a man younger than 45 who received the YFV17D yellow fever vaccine.

The sample holds many counts of this clonotype. The genes are TRBV20-1 and TRBJ2-7, with D maybe TRBD1 (5 bases). V was cut by 7 bases and J by 5 bases, with 15 bases left in between. Germline lookup yields CDR1 DFQATT and CDR2 SNEGSKA (reference sequence). The CDR3 contains 12 residues. The CDR3 DNA is TGCAGTGGTCGTCAGGGCCGGGACGAGCAGTACTTC. Its protein product is CSGRQGRDEQYF.

This clonotype was detected ten times or more. This chain connects TRBV20-1 to TRBJ2-2; TRBD2 might be the D (5 bases). This CDR3 spans 15 amino acids. The germline V gene encodes CDR1 DFQATT and CDR2 SNEGSKA (reference sequence). The V gene lost 0 bases and the J gene lost 2 bases, with 10 bases spanning the gap. The CDR3: CSARESGKNTGELFF. CDR3 bases: TGCAGTGCTAGAGAAAGCGGAAAAAACACCGGGGAGCTGTTTTTT.